Sequencing of this T cell receptor beta chain was carried out in a study of CD8+ T cells in alopecia areata (dated by TCRdb to 2017 to 2018). General notes on the study: Treated patients were enrolled in an open-label pilot trial of oral tofacitinib, 5 to 10 mg twice daily, for moderate-to-severe alopecia areata. Patients on tofacitinib were biopsied at baseline and after 4 and 24 weeks of treatment, and several of the patients also had a later scalp biopsy. Scalp clonality was compared across normal scalp (n=4), patchy alopecia areata scalp (n=8), and alopecia totalis/universalis scalp (n=8). RNA came from the PAXgene miRNA kit for fixed scalp, the miRNeasy kit for PBMCs, and the RNeasy kit for mouse skin. In both human patients and the C3H/HeJ mouse model, the study applied high-throughput TCRbeta sequencing to look at T cell clonal expansion in alopecia areata. Disease severity in treated patients was measured with the SALT score, which quantifies the percentage of affected scalp surface area. TCRbeta CDR3 regions were amplified by immunoSEQ multiplex PCR using 35 Vbeta forward and 13 Jbeta reverse primers. Tofacitinib was given for 6 to 18 months, followed by 6 months of follow-up off drug to assess delayed response and recurrence. Scalp tissue and sorted CD4+ and CD8+ peripheral blood T cells from patchy and totalis/universalis alopecia areata patients and from healthy controls were covered by human TCRbeta sequencing. What the research found in general, with its limitations: Tofacitinib significantly lowered scalp clonality and the number of expanded CD8+ clones among the top 100 scalp clones. The treated cohort was small, with a single nonresponder, so links between baseline CD8+ expansion and response need larger studies. Resident alphabeta T cells in normal human skin are also sequenced, complicating scalp TCR repertoire analysis, unlike mouse skin dominated by gammadelta T cells. During tofacitinib treatment, many expanded lesional clones stuck around in both scalp and blood, and this persistence may partly explain why relapse happens after treatment is stopped. TCR sequences shared between patients were less clear than in mice, possibly partly because of HLA diversity in the patient population. Compared with normal scalp, lesional scalp, particularly in alopecia totalis/universalis, had higher clonality and more expanded CD8+ clones, which suggests antigenic drive.

A word on this clone: The target of this receptor is not known. No base qualities exist here, and no much larger clone lies one base off it. The sample holds other DNA sequences that translate to the same CDR3.

V loses 3 bases of germline sequence and J loses 1 base, and the interval between the two ends is 9 bases. CDR1 and CDR2, per the germline V gene, are SQVTM and ANQGSEA. Taken from cysteine to phenylalanine, the CDR3 has 13 residues. The DNA shown is the 39-base CDR3, in frame from base 1. Read against the paper, the sample's time point label means: around 29 days on oral tofacitinib. The treatment or condition label here, explained by the study, means: oral pan-JAK inhibitor, 5-10 mg twice daily. Lesional scalp punch biopsies and peripheral blood were collected from alopecia areata patients. PBMCs were isolated by density centrifugation and stained for CD3, CD4 and CD8, and CD4+ and CD8+ T cells were sorted on a FACSAria. The library was prepared using the immunoSEQ multiplex PCR assay. To provide template for TCR sequencing, every sample had RNA extracted and reverse transcribed into cDNA. First-strand cDNA was synthesized with SuperScript III using a 2:1 mix of oligo-dT and random hexamers. A synthetic immune receptor repertoire was used to gauge amplification bias, and whatever bias remained was removed computationally. On the study's bioinformatics: Raw reads were preprocessed to remove errors, and CDR3 was defined by IMGT conventions from the conserved cysteine to phenylalanine. Clonality was computed by normalizing Shannon entropy by log2 of the number of productive unique TCRs and subtracting the result from 1. CD4 or CD8 identity of scalp clones was inferred by cross-referencing scalp TCRbeta sequences with sorted blood CD4 and CD8 repertoires. Not all clones reach the TCRdb copy of this immuneACCESS table, which keeps in-frame sequences only. Checked studies attribute under half of the gap to unresolved V genes and leave the rest unexplained. From that table come the V and J calls and clone size; the DNA was used to work out D and trimming. The sample data list about 210,000 clones, and more than 45% of these were observed just once. Roughly 1.6% of the sample goes to the ten largest clones.

This sequence originates from a human donor with alopecia areata. The rearranged chain carries TRBV29-1 and TRBJ1-1; too little of a D gene remains to name it. Sequencing was performed on CD4+ T cells sorted from blood, taken at week 4, from a patient treated with tofacitinib. Read as DNA, the sequence is TGCAGCGTTGAGGAGGGAAGGAACACTGAAGCTTTCTTT. This translates into CSVEEGRNTEAFF.